This T cell receptor (beta chain) is from a study of blood T cell repertoires in COVID-19. Overall study context: Samples taken during acute and convalescent COVID-19 were collected in the United States, Italy and Spain. PBMCs, B-cell-depleted T cells, or T cells were the source of the cDNA or gDNA that made up the material.

Seattle's cohort entered during active infection and was followed longitudinally. V lost 9 bases, J lost 4 bases, and 13 bases stayed unmatched. In germline, CDR1 is PRHDT, CDR2 FYEKMQ (reference sequence). This CDR3 region has 15 residues. Original processing methods: Estimated nucleated cell counts came from reference gene primer amplification. Clones were read by immunoSEQ multiplex PCR, and TCRdb kept only the in-frame ones, dropping some. V and J calls and clone size come straight from that table; D and trimming were deduced from the DNA. The data show fewer than 300,000 clones, with around 84% seen just once and 1.4% to 1.5% held by the top ten.

The V call is TRBV13, the J call TRBJ2-3, with 7 bases matching TRBD2. The clonotype was recovered from a human donor with COVID-19, enrolled during active disease. The donor label of this sample is uncertain. Sequenced material: peripheral blood. The CDR3 region is CASTIGGGVADTQYF. DNA for the CDR3: TGTGCCAGTACCATCGGGGGAGGGGTGGCAGATACGCAGTATTTT.